This TCR beta chain appears in the sequencing data of a study of T-cell memory formation after mild COVID-19. As regards this clonotype: Its cognate antigen is unknown.

A 5'RACE reaction primed in the constant segment made cDNA libraries of TCR alpha and TCR beta, and these carried sample barcodes and UMIs. TCRdb used MiXCR to reprocess the 5' RACE reads, holding one entry per CDR3 protein. This table has under 250,000 distinct CDR3 sequences, about 16% appearing once. The germline V gene has CDR1 SQVTM and CDR2 ANQGSEA. CDR3 length equals 11 residues. V gave up 7 bases and J gave up 1 base, with 7 bases separating them. General study results and limits: The SARS-CoV-2 specificity of second-wave clones reaching peak at day 37 remained unverified. For contracting clones, CD4+ ones sat mainly in CM and EM, CD8+ in EMRA.

The sequencing input was PBMCs or a T cell subset sorted from them (not recorded which). V usage is TRBV29-1 and J usage is TRBJ1-2; no clear D gene. The receptor was isolated from an adult woman who had mild COVID-19 (a few samples of this study predate the infection). Cell type and time point are not known. The CDR3 spells CSATDNYGYTF. CDR3 coding DNA: TGCAGCGCGACGGATAACTATGGCTACACCTTC.